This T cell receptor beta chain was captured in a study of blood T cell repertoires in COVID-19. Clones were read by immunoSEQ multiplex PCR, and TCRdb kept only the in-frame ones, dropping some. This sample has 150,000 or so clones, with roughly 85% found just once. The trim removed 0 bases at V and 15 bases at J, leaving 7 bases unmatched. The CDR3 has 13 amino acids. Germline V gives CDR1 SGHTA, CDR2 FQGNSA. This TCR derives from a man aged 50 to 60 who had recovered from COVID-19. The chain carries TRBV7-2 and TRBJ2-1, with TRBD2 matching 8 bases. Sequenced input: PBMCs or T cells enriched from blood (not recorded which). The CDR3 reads CASSLAWAGGVFF. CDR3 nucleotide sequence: TGTGCCAGCAGCTTAGCTTGGGCGGGAGGAGTGTTCTTC.